This T cell receptor (beta chain) came from a study of blood T cells in healthy people across ages. Study observations and caveats: Getting older went along with TCR beta diversity per million T cells dropping roughly linearly.

Isolated PBMCs totaled at least 6 million in each sample. Concerning this clonotype itself: Antigen unknown. A much larger clone lies one base from this, so it may be a read error.

The length of the CDR3 is 12 residues. CDR1 is SQVTM, CDR2 ANQGSEA, per germline. Next came a second PCR, run for about 6 to 12 cycles, which used a sample-barcoded 5' primer along with a J-beta primer mix. Through a template-switch adaptor with 12 random nucleotides, each cDNA molecule received a tag. TCRdb analysed the 5' RACE reads with MiXCR anew, one entry per CDR3 protein. The sample holds about 400,000 distinct CDR3 sequences, 45% to 65% seen once. The gene calls are TRBV29-1 and TRBJ1-2, with D possibly being TRBD1 (6 bases). This sequence was found in a man aged 60 to 69 in good health. Sequencing was carried out using blood. CDR3 in amino acids: CNTERGSHGYTF. CDR3 DNA sequence: TGCAACACCGAGAGGGGGTCGCATGGCTACACCTTC.